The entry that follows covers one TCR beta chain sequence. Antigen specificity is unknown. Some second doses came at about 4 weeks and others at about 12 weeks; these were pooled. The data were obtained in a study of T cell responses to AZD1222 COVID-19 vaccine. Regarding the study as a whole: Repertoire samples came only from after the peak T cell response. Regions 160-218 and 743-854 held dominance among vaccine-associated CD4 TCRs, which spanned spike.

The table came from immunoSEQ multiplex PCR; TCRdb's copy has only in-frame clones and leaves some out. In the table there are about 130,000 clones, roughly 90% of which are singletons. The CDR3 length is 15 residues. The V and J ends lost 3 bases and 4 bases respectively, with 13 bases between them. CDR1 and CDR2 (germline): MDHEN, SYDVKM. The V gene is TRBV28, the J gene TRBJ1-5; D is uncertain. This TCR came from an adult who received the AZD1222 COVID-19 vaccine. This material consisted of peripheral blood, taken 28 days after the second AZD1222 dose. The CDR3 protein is CASSFVGEWNQPQHF. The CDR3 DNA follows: TGTGCCAGCAGTTTCGTCGGGGAATGGAATCAGCCCCAGCATTTT.